The clone carrying this T cell receptor beta chain was seen a handful of times. No antigen is known for it. This sample was taken from a study of regulatory T cells in long-lasting Graves disease. Across the whole study: Persistent Graves' disease denoted over 5 years of antithyroid drugs plus positive TSH receptor antibodies.

In building TCR beta libraries, iRepertoire HTBI primers were used together with Arm-PCR of CDR3 regions. TCRdb redid the calling of the multiplex PCR reads with MiXCR, one entry per CDR3 protein. Of about 300,000 distinct CDR3 sequences in the sample, around 21% were seen once. This sample's time point: persistent/refractory GD, antithyroid drugs over 5 years with positive TRAb. Construction of the TCR library relied on RNA isolated from PBMCs. General study points: Favored gene segments in persistent disease were TRBV28, TRBJ1-2 and TRBJ2-5. The number of shared public clonotypes was higher in persistent patients (approximately 3,000) than new patients (about 910). Persistent Graves' patients showed reduced TCR diversity versus newly diagnosed patients.

The CDR3 loop spans 17 amino acids. Germline CDR1 reads SGHDN; CDR2 reads FVKESK. V was shortened by 1 base and J by 0 bases, with 12 bases between the two germline ends. Sequenced material: peripheral blood mononuclear cells (PBMCs), taken when the disease was refractory, from a patient treated with antithyroid drugs. This rearrangement joins TRBV14 to TRBJ2-2; D is unclear. The sequence came from a female donor with Graves disease. CDR3 in amino acids: CASSQGSAAANTGELFF. Written as DNA, the CDR3 is TGTGCCAGCAGCCAAGGGTCGGCCGCCGCGAACACCGGGGAGCTGTTTTTT.